The T cell receptor (beta chain) described here comes from a study of cytomegalovirus exposure and HLA in healthy donors. Study results and caveats: Many donors carried some public TCRs, although rarity characterized most TCR sequences. There were a few CMV-associated chains whose specificity for CMV antigens was confirmed in vitro.

About this clone: Its target is not known.

The donors belonged to the approximately 130-subject validation cohort, separate from the approximately 670-subject first cohort. V was trimmed by 5 bases and J by 0 bases, leaving 14 bases between them. Germline V gene lookup returns CDR1 SGHAT and CDR2 FQNNGV. CDR3 length: 16 residues. Data came from immunoSEQ multiplex PCR; TCRdb stores just in-frame clones and leaves some out. The table includes 110,000 to 150,000 clones, around 89% detected once. Sequencing input: PBMCs. This TCR was sampled from a woman aged 25 to 39 in good health and CMV-seropositive. The chain is built from TRBV11-2 and TRBJ1-3; D is uncertain. The CDR3 here is CASSPGGSNSGNTIYF. As DNA, the CDR3 is TGTGCCAGCAGCCCCGGAGGCAGTAACTCTGGAAACACCATATATTTT.